The source of this TCR beta chain is a study of cytomegalovirus exposure and HLA in healthy donors (dated by TCRdb to the late 2010s). General notes on the study: According to a later analysis, one platform produced both the approximately 110 validation repertoires and the 550 to 800 repertoires of the first cohort. The aim of the study was to test whether cataloging public T cell receptors could identify signatures of past pathogen exposure. Along with the approximately 670-subject first cohort, a separate validation cohort of some 130 different subjects was used. High-throughput TCR immunosequencing, statistical association of individual TCRs with disease status, and machine learning were combined to predict cytomegalovirus infection status.

The V end gives up 3 bases and the J end 5 bases, leaving 5 bases in the junction not matched to a gene. From the cysteine through the phenylalanine, the CDR3 covers 14 amino acids. The retained sequence is limited to the CDR3, 42 bases, with the frame set at the first base. Via the germline V gene, CDR1 is SGDLS and CDR2 YYNGEE. This clone appeared a few times. Its specific antigen is unknown. It has no much larger one-base neighbor in the sample; base qualities were not kept. The donors were included in the validation cohort of around 120 subjects, a group kept apart from the roughly 670-subject first cohort. Library construction relied on the immunoSEQ multiplex PCR assay. In the original analysis: A statistical classification framework was built to diagnose cytomegalovirus status from the catalog of TCR beta chain sequences. The table comes from immuneACCESS by way of TCRdb, which keeps in-frame sequences with V and J called. Part of the clones is missing from these tables; in studies checked, under half for an unresolved V gene and the rest for unknown reasons. Clonal size and the V and J genes are those of that table, whereas D and trimming came from the DNA. In this sample the table shows approximately 210,000 clones, about 82% of which occur a single time. Jointly, the top ten make up more than 1.1% of the sample.

The full study reports these points: Most TCR sequences were observed very rarely across donors, whereas some public TCRs were present in many individuals. The classifier was reported to diagnose cytomegalovirus status with high specificity and sensitivity in both the original and validation cohorts. A total of 150 to 200 TCR beta chains were listed by the study as associated with cytomegalovirus. In vitro tests confirmed that a few of the cytomegalovirus-associated TCR beta chains recognize cytomegalovirus antigens. All 120 or so repertoires were used to score co-occurrence in the validation cohort in a later analysis, because that analysis had no HLA typing for the cohort. According to the authors, the approach could potentially be generalized to other disease states and immunological phenotypes. A later analysis found that TCRs clustered in the first cohort also tended to co-occur in the 100 to 150 validation repertoires, with just under 95% of cluster scores above 0.

The rearranged segments are TRBV9 and TRBJ2-7; the central 10 bases match TRBD1. The specimen sequenced was PBMCs. This TCR came from a woman aged 18-30 years in good health and CMV-seronegative. The CDR3 in this case is CASSGRDRGNEQYF. The nucleotide sequence reads as follows: TGTGCCAGCAGCGGCCGGGACAGGGGAAACGAGCAGTACTTC. This CDR3, with the reference TRBV9 and TRBJ2-7 proteins standing in past its ends, gives the full variable domain DSGVTQTPKHLITATGQRVTLRCSPRSGDLSVYWYQQSLDQGLQFLIQYYNGEERAKGNILERFSAQQFPDLHSELNLSSLELGDSALYFCASSGRDRGNEQYFGPGTRLTVT.